Included here is one T cell receptor (beta chain) sequence, with context. In the source study's methods: Estimates of nucleated cell counts were drawn from the amplification of reference gene primers. Measured with immunoSEQ multiplex PCR; TCRdb has only the in-frame clones, and not every one. V and J calls and clone size are as listed in that table; D and trimming were resolved from the DNA. The profile shows some 120,000 clones, around 85% of them singletons. The entry originates in a study of blood T cell repertoires in COVID-19. Study-wide background: The United States, Italy and Spain were the sources of the acute and convalescent COVID-19 samples. Sources were T cells, B-cell-depleted T cells, or PBMCs; the material itself was cDNA or gDNA.

From germline, CDR1 is SGHTS and CDR2 YDEGEE. The CDR3 runs 16 residues. V gave up 0 bases and J gave up 2 bases; unmatched junction bases: 4. The sample consisted of peripheral blood. This chain joins TRBV5-8 and TRBJ2-1; 8 bases agree with TRBD1. The receptor comes from a man between 60 and 70 years old with acute or convalescent COVID-19. CDR3 residues: CASSLDGQGAYNEQFF. The CDR3 region has the DNA TGTGCCAGCAGCTTGGACGGACAGGGAGCCTACAATGAGCAGTTCTTC.